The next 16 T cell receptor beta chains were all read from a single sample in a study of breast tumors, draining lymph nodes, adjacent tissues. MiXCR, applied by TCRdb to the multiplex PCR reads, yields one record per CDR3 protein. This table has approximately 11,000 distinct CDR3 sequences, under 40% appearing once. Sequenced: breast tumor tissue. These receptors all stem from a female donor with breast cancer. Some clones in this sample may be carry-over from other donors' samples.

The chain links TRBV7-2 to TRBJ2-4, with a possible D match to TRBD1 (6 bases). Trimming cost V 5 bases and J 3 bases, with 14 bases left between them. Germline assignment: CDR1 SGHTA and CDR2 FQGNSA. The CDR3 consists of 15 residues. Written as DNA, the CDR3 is TGTGCCAGCAGCCCATTCCCCAGGGGCAAAAACATTCAGTACTTC. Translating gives CASSPFPRGKNIQYF.

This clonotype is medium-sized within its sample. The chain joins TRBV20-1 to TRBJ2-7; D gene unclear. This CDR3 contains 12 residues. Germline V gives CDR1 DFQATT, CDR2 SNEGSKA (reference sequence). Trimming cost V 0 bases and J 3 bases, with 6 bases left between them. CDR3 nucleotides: TGCAGTGCTAGAGATAACCGCTACGAGCAGTACTTC. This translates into CSARDNRYEQYF.

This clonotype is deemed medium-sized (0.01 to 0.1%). The CDR3, as DNA: TGTGCCACCAGTGATTCGGGGGCGAGCTCCTACAATGAGCAGTTCTTC. It is translated as CATSDSGASSYNEQFF. The chain combines TRBV24-1 with TRBJ2-1; D may match TRBD1 or TRBD2 (6 bases each). This CDR3 spans 16 amino acids. Trimming left V 2 bases short and J 0 bases short, with 10 bases between. Germline V gene data show CDR1 as KGHDR and CDR2 as SFDVKD.

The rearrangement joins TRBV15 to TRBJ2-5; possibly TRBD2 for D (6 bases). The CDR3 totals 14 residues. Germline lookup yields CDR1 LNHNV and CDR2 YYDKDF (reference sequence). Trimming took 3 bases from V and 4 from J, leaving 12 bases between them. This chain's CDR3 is CATSSVGGIETQYF. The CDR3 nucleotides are TGTGCCACCAGCAGCGTAGGCGGGATAGAGACCCAGTACTTC.

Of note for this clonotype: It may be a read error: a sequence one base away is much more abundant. Here the CDR3 DNA reads TGTGCCAGTAGCCAATACAGGAACTCTGGGGCCAACGTCCTGACTTTC. This translates into CASSQYRNSGANVLTF. V gene TRBV19 combines with J gene TRBJ2-6; tentatively, D is TRBD1 (5 bases). This CDR3 comprises 16 residues. Germline values: CDR1 LNHDA, CDR2 SQIVND (reference sequence). Deletions cut 6 bases from V and 0 bases from J, with 12 bases between.

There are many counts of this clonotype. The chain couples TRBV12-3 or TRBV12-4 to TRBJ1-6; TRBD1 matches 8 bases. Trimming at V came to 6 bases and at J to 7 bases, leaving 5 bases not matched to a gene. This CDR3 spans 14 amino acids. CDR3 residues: CASSTTGENSPLHF. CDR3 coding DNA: TGTGCCAGCAGCACGACAGGGGAAAATTCACCCCTCCACTTT.

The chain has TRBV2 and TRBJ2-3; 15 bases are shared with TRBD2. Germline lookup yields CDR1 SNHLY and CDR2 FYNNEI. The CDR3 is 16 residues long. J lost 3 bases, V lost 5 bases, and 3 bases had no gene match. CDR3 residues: CASSIGTSGRTDTQYF. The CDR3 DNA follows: TGTGCCAGCAGTATAGGGACTAGCGGGAGGACAGATACGCAGTATTTT.

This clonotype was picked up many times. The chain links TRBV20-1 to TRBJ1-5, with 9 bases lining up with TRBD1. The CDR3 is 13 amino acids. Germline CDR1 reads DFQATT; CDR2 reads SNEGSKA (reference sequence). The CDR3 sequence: CSVGQGSNQPQHF. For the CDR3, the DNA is TGCAGCGTTGGACAGGGGTCCAATCAGCCCCAGCATTTT.

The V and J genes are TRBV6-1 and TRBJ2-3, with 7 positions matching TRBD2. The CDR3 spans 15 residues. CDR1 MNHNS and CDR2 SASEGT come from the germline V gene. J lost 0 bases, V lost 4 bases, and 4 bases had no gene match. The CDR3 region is CASSVAGASTDTQYF. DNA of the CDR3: TGTGCCAGCAGTGTAGCGGGTGCTAGCACAGATACGCAGTATTTT.

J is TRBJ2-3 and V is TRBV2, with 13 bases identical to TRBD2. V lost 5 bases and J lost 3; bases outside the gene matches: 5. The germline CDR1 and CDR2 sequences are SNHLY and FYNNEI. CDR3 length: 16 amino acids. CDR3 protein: CASSIATSGRTDTQYF. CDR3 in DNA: TGTGCCAGCAGTATAGCGACTAGCGGGAGGACAGATACGCAGTATTTT.

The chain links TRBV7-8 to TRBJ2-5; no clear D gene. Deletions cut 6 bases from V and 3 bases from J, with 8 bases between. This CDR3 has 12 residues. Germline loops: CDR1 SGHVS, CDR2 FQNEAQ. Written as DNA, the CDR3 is TGTGCCAGCAGTAAGACCGAAGAGACCCAGTACTTC. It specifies CASSKTEETQYF. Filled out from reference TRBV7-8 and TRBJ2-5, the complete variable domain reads GAGVSQSPRYKVAKRGQDVALRCDPISGHVSLFWYQQALGQGPEFLTYFQNEAQLDKSGLPSDRFFAERPEGSVSTLKIQRTQQEDSAVYLCASSKTEETQYFGPGTRLLVL.

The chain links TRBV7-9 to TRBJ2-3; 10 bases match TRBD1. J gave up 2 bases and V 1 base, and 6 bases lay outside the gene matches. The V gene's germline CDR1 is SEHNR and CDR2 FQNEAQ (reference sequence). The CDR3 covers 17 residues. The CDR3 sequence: CASSLGDRGRITDTQYF. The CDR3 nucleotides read TGTGCCAGCAGCTTAGGCGACAGGGGGCGGATCACAGATACGCAGTATTTT.

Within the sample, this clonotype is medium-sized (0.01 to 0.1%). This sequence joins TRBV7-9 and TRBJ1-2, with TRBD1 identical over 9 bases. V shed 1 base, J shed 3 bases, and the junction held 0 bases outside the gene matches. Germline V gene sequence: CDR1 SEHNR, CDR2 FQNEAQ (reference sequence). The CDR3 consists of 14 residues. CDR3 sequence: CASSLGQGDYGYTF. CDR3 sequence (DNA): TGTGCCAGCAGCTTAGGACAGGGGGACTATGGCTACACCTTC.

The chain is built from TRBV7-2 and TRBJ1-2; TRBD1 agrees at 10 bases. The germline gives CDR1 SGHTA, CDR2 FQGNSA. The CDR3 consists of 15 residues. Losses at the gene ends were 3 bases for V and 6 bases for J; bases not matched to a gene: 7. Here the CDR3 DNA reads TGTGCCAGCAGCTTTCAACCGGGACAGGGGAATGGCTACACCTTC. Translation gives CASSFQPGQGNGYTF.

The DNA for the CDR3 is TGTGCCAGTAGTCGGGGGGGGACAGATACGCAGTATTTT. This encodes CASSRGGTDTQYF. V usage is TRBV19 and J usage is TRBJ2-3; 8 bases agree with TRBD2. Germline CDR1 LNHDA, CDR2 SQIVND (reference sequence). Trimming cost V 5 bases and J 3 bases; bases outside gene matches: 1. The CDR3 covers 13 residues.

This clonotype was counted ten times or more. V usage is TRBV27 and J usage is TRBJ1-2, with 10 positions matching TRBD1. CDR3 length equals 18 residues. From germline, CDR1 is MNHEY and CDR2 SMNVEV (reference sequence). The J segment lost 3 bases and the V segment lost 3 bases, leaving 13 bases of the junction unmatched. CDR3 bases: TGTGCCAGCAGTTTCCAGGGACAGGGGAACGGGGGCTACTATGGCTACACCTTC. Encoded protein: CASSFQGQGNGGYYGYTF.